This T cell receptor (beta chain) was sequenced in a study of T cell responses to AZD1222 COVID-19 vaccine. This clone was seen once. The V and J ends lost 4 bases and 2 bases respectively, with 11 bases between them. This CDR3 contains 14 residues. Germline V CDR1 and CDR2: MNHNY, SVGAGI (reference sequence). Sequencing used immunoSEQ multiplex PCR; TCRdb keeps in-frame clones, though not all of them. The table records approximately 180,000 clones, approximately 86% of them present only once. V usage is TRBV6-6 and J usage is TRBJ1-2; D gene unclear. Material: peripheral blood, obtained on day 0 of AZD1222 vaccination. This TCR was recovered from an adult in good health. The DNA for the CDR3 is TGTGCCAGCAGTTCGGCCCAAATCAACTATGGCTACACCTTC. It translates to CASSSAQINYGYTF.